This T cell receptor beta chain was profiled in a study of blood T cell repertoires in COVID-19. This clone was found many times. Here immunoSEQ multiplex PCR was the method, and the copy in TCRdb shows in-frame clones only, minus some. The sample includes fewer than 300,000 clones, about 89% of them seen just once. This CDR3 region has 11 residues. Germline V gene lookup returns CDR1 SGHDT and CDR2 YYEEEE. Trimming took off 3 bases at V and 9 bases at J, with 7 bases between the two ends. The TCR comes from a man aged 40-49 years who had recovered from COVID-19. Sequencing used peripheral blood. The V call is TRBV5-6, the J call TRBJ2-1; D is perhaps TRBD1 (5 bases). CDR3 in amino acids: CASSSQGEQFF. In DNA, the CDR3 is TGTGCCAGCAGCTCTCAGGGTGAGCAGTTCTTC.